These T cell receptor beta chains were read from a single sample in a study of technical replicates of blood from a handful of donors. Using immunoSEQ multiplex PCR, the repertoire was profiled, and TCRdb retains in-frame clones only, with some absent. The data contain fewer than 90,000 clones, 90% to 95% of them singletons. The specimen sequenced was T cells isolated from PBMCs. These TCRs come from a human donor in good health. The CDR3 runs from the conserved cysteine through the conserved F or W. The D gene is left open where the match is weak. The size entry is marked missing in some rows and otherwise reads once, few, many or a size class.

TRBV4-1,NA,TRBJ2-7,NA,TGCGCCAGCAGCCAGCAGGGGTACGAGCAGTACTTC,CASSQQGYEQYF
TRBV11-2,NA,TRBJ2-7,TRBD2,TGTGCCAGCAGCCCGTGGGTAGCGGGAGACGAGCAGTACTTC,CASSPWVAGDEQYF
TRBV7-3,NA,TRBJ2-1,TRBD2,TGTGCCAGCAGCTCCGGGTGGGAGGGGTTTAATGAGCAGTTCTTC,CASSSGWEGFNEQFF
TRBV7-9,NA,TRBJ2-3,NA,TGTGCCAGCAGCCCTTGGGCGACAGATACGCAGTATTTT,CASSPWATDTQYF
TRBV27,few,TRBJ1-5,NA,TGTGCCAGCAGCTTATGGGGGGATAGCAATCAGCCCCAGCATTTT,CASSLWGDSNQPQHF
TRBV30,NA,TRBJ1-2,TRBD1,TGTGCCTGGAGCTCCTACAGGGGCCAATATGGCTACACCTTC,CAWSSYRGQYGYTF
TRBV7-2,NA,TRBJ1-5,NA,TGTGCCAGCAGCTGGCTGTGGCGGAGGGAGGGAGTCGGACAGCCCCAGCATTTT,CASSWLWRREGVGQPQHF
TRBV5-4,few,TRBJ1-2,NA,TGTGCCAGCAGCTTGGACGGTGGCTACACCTTC,CASSLDGGYTF
TRBV4-1,NA,TRBJ2-2,TRBD2,TGCGCCAGCAGCCACCGACTAGCGGGAGTGGGAGAGCTGTTTTTT,CASSHRLAGVGELFF
TRBV7-3,NA,TRBJ2-3,TRBD2,TGTGCCAGCAGCTTTCCCGCCGCCGGGACTAGCGAAGATACGCAGTATTTT,CASSFPAAGTSEDTQYF
TRBV7-9,NA,TRBJ2-7,NA,TGTGCCAGCAGCTTAACTAGAGGTTCCTACGAGCAGTACTTC,CASSLTRGSYEQYF
TRBV6-6,NA,TRBJ1-2,TRBD1,TGTGCCAGCCGGGACAGGGGGCTAGGCTCCTATGGCTACACCTTC,CASRDRGLGSYGYTF
TRBV18,NA,TRBJ2-1,TRBD1,TGTGCCAGCTCACCTTTGGACAGGGGATTTTACAATGAGCAGTTCTTC,CASSPLDRGFYNEQFF
TRBV27,NA,TRBJ1-2,NA,TGTGCCAGCAGTTTTTTACCAGAGACTTCATATGGCTACACCTTC,CASSFLPETSYGYTF
TRBV2,NA,TRBJ1-1,NA,TGTGCCAGCAGTTTCGAGACAGCGGGGCACGCTGAAGCTTTCTTT,CASSFETAGHAEAFF
TRBV30,NA,TRBJ2-7,NA,TGTGCCTGGAGTGGGGGCACGCCCTGGCCCTACGAGCAGTACTTC,CAWSGGTPWPYEQYF
TRBV19,NA,TRBJ2-3,TRBD2,TGTGCCAGTAGGTTATTAGCGGGAGAATCAGATACGCAGTATTTT,CASRLLAGESDTQYF
TRBV7-6,NA,TRBJ2-1,TRBD2,TGTGCCAGCAGCTTCACGGCGGGAGGGAATGAGCAGTTCTTC,CASSFTAGGNEQFF
TRBV28,NA,TRBJ1-2,NA,TGTGCCAGCAGTTCGGCACAGTTAGGTGGCTACACCTTC,CASSSAQLGGYTF
TRBV7-3,NA,TRBJ1-1,NA,TGTGCCAGCAGACCAATACAGGGCGGGACTGAAGCTTTCTTT,CASRPIQGGTEAFF
TRBV5-1,NA,TRBJ2-2,TRBD1,TGCGCCAGCAGCTGGGGACAGTCGACCGGGGAGCTGTTTTTT,CASSWGQSTGELFF
TRBV10-1,NA,TRBJ2-1,NA,TGCGCCAGCAGTGAGCTTTCTACTGGCTACAATGAGCAGTTCTTC,CASSELSTGYNEQFF
TRBV14,NA,TRBJ1-2,NA,TGTGCCAGCAGCCTGTCAATTAACTACGGCTACACCTTC,CASSLSINYGYTF
TRBV6-5,NA,TRBJ1-4,NA,TGTGCCAGCAGTATAGGGGTTATTAATGAAAAACTGTTTTTT,CASSIGVINEKLFF
TRBV6-6,NA,TRBJ1-5,TRBD1,TGTGCCAGCAGTTACCGTGGGACAGCCGATCAGCCCCAGCATTTT,CASSYRGTADQPQHF
TRBV30,once,TRBJ1-1,TRBD1,TGTGCCTGGAGTAGGACAGGGATGAACACTGAAGCTTTCTTT,CAWSRTGMNTEAFF
TRBV5-1,NA,TRBJ1-4,TRBD1,TGCGCCAGCAGTTCCGGGACAGAACATAGATCAACTAATGAAAAACTGTTTTTT,CASSSGTEHRSTNEKLFF
TRBV7-3,NA,TRBJ2-6,NA,TGTGCCAGCAGCCCAAGAAGGGGCGGGGTTCGCGGTGGGGCCAACGTCCTGACTTTC,CASSPRRGGVRGGANVLTF
TRBV7-3,NA,TRBJ2-1,NA,TGTGCCAGCAGCTTAGGTCGGGATCAGCAGTTCTTC,CASSLGRDQQFF
TRBV19,once,TRBJ2-2,TRBD2,TGTGCCAGTAGTGAGAGCGGGAGCAAGTCCGGGGAGCTGTTTTTT,CASSESGSKSGELFF
TRBV2,NA,TRBJ1-5,TRBD1,TGTGCCAGCAGTCATGACAGGGTGAAAGGCAATCAGCCCCAGCATTTT,CASSHDRVKGNQPQHF
TRBV9,NA,TRBJ1-5,TRBD1,TGTGCCAGCAGCGTGGGGACAGGGGGCCAGCCCCAGCATTTT,CASSVGTGGQPQHF
TRBV10-1,NA,TRBJ1-4,TRBD1,TGCGCCAGCAGTGAGTCGAAGGGGGCAGAAGGTGAAAAACTGTTTTTT,CASSESKGAEGEKLFF
TRBV28,NA,TRBJ1-3,NA,TGTGCCAGCAGTCGCGGGGATAACTCTGGAAACACCATATATTTT,CASSRGDNSGNTIYF
TRBV6-4,NA,TRBJ2-3,TRBD2,TGTGCCAGCAGTGACTCTAGCGGGAGACACACAGATACGCAGTATTTT,CASSDSSGRHTDTQYF
TRBV7-9,NA,TRBJ2-3,TRBD2,TGTGCCAGCAGCTCACTAGCGGGAGGAGGAGATACGCAGTATTTT,CASSSLAGGGDTQYF
TRBV7-9,NA,TRBJ1-1,NA,TGTGCCAGCAGCTTTGGGGGGGGCACTGAAGCTTTCTTT,CASSFGGGTEAFF
TRBV2,few,TRBJ1-2,TRBD1,TGTGCCAGCAGTGAGACAGGGGGCTATGGCTACACCTTC,CASSETGGYGYTF
TRBV5-6,NA,TRBJ1-4,NA,TGTGCCAGCAGCTTGGCGCCAGGTTGGGAGGAAAAACTGTTTTTT,CASSLAPGWEEKLFF
TRBV9,NA,TRBJ2-7,TRBD2,TGTGCCAGCAGCGTAGCCAAGGAGACTAGCGGGGCCTACGAGCAGTACTTC,CASSVAKETSGAYEQYF
TRBV7-3,NA,TRBJ2-5,TRBD1,TGTGCCAGCAGCAGGGGACAGGAAGAGACCCAGTACTTC,CASSRGQEETQYF
TRBV7-2,NA,TRBJ2-1,TRBD2,TGTGCCAGCAGCCCCTCCTTAGCGGGAGGAATATGGAGTGAGCAGTTCTTC,CASSPSLAGGIWSEQFF
TRBV25-1,NA,TRBJ2-2,TRBD2,TGTGCCCATGGGGGGGACACCGGGGAGCTGTTTTTT,CAHGGDTGELFF
TRBV7-9,once,TRBJ2-1,NA,TGTGCCAGCAGCTTTACCGGGGATGAGCAGTTCTTC,CASSFTGDEQFF
TRBV19,NA,TRBJ2-7,NA,TGTGCCAGTAGTATAGTGCAGTCGAACTCCTACGAGCAGTACTTC,CASSIVQSNSYEQYF
TRBV12-5,NA,TRBJ1-3,TRBD1,TGTGCTAGTGGTTCCCTTGGGGGACAGGGTAGCGGAAACACCATATATTTT,CASGSLGGQGSGNTIYF
TRBV6-4,NA,TRBJ2-5,NA,TGTGCCAGCAGTCCAGGGGTCGGGGAGACCCAGTACTTC,CASSPGVGETQYF
TRBV27,NA,TRBJ2-3,NA,TGTGCCAGCAGTTTATCGTACAGTGCTACGCAGTATTTT,CASSLSYSATQYF
TRBV19,NA,TRBJ2-7,TRBD1,TGTGCCAGTAGTATGGGTCAGGACAGGGAAATTTCACCCGAGCAGTACTTC,CASSMGQDREISPEQYF
TRBV6-6,NA,TRBJ2-7,TRBD1,TGTGCCACCGCCTCCCGGGACAGGGTTCCCTACGAGCAGTACTTC,CATASRDRVPYEQYF